This T cell receptor beta chain emerged from a study of CD8+ T cells in alopecia areata. Study-wide results and limits: Besides other cells, scalp samples also yield sequences of resident alphabeta T cells from normal skin. Affected lesional scalp, above all in alopecia totalis/universalis, was more clonal than normal scalp. Between patients, shared TCR sequences were less clear than in mice. This was possibly due in part to HLA diversity in the patient population.

Reverse transcription of extracted RNA yielded cDNA, which provided the sequencing template. The repertoire was sequenced with immunoSEQ multiplex PCR; TCRdb's copy has only in-frame clones and lacks some. The sample records over 150,000 clones, roughly 56% being singletons. This CDR3 contains 16 residues. The germline gives CDR1 MNHNS, CDR2 SASEGT. Trimming removed 2 bases from V and 2 bases from J; junction bases left unmatched: 9. About this clone itself: What it recognizes is unknown.

PBMCs served as the source from which CD4+ and CD8+ T cells were sorted. The TCR sequence derives from a human donor in good health. The sequencing input was CD8+ T cells sorted from blood. V is TRBV6-1 and J is TRBJ2-7; 7 bases align to TRBD2. In DNA form, the CDR3 reads TGTGCCAGCAGTGAATGGGGAGCGGGAACAACCTACGAGCAGTACTTC. Its protein product is CASSEWGAGTTYEQYF.